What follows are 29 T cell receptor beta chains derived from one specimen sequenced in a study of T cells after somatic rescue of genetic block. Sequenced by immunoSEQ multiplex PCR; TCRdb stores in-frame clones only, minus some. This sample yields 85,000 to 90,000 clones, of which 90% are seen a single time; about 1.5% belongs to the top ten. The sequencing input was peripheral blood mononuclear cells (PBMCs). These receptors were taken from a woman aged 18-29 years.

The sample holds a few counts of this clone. CDR3 in amino acids: CASSVGRYGYTF. CDR3 nucleotide sequence: TGTGCCAGCAGCGTAGGACGTTATGGCTACACCTTC. The chain combines TRBV9 with TRBJ1-2; unclear D gene. CDR3 length: 12 amino acids. V lost 0 bases and J lost 5, with 5 bases in between. Germline CDR1 SGDLS, CDR2 YYNGEE.

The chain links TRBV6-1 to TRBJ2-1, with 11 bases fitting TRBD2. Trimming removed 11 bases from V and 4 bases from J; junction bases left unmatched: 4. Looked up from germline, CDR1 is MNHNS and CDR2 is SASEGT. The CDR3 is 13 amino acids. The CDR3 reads CAGRTSGYNEQFF. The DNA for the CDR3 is TGTGCCGGACGGACTAGCGGGTACAATGAGCAGTTCTTC.

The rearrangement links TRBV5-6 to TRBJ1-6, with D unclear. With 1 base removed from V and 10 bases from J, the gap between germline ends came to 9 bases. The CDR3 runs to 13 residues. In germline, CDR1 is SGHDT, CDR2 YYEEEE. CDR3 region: CASSLPVNSPLHF. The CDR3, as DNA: TGTGCCAGCAGCTTGCCAGTAAACTCACCCCTCCACTTT.

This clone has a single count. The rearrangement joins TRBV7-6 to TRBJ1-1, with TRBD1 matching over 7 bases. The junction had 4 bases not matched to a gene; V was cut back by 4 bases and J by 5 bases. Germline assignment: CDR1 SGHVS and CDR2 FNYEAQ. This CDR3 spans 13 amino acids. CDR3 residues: CASSSLTGTEAFF. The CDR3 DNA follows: TGTGCCAGCAGCTCCCTGACAGGGACTGAAGCTTTCTTT.

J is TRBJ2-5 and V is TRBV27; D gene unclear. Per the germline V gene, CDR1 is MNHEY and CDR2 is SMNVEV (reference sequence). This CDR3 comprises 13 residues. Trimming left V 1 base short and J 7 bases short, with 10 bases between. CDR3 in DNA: TGTGCCAGCAGTTTATTACCCCCTGTGACCCAGTACTTC. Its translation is CASSLLPPVTQYF.

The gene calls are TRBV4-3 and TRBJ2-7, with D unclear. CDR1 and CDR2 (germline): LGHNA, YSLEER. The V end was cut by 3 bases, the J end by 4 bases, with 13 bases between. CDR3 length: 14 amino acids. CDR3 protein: CASSQDLLGYEQYF. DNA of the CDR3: TGCGCCAGCAGCCAGGATCTCTTAGGTTACGAGCAGTACTTC.

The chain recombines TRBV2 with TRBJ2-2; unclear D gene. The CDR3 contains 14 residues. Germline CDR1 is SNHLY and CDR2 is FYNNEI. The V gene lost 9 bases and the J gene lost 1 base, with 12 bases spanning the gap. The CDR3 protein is CASLPNRNTGELFF. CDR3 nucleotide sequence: TGTGCCAGTCTCCCGAACCGGAACACCGGGGAGCTGTTTTTT.

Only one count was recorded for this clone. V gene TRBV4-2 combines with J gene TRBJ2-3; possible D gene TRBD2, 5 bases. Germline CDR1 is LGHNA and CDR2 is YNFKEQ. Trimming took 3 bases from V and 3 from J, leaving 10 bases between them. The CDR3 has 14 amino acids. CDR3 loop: CASSHGIETDTQYF. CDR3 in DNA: TGTGCCAGCAGCCACGGGATAGAAACAGATACGCAGTATTTT.

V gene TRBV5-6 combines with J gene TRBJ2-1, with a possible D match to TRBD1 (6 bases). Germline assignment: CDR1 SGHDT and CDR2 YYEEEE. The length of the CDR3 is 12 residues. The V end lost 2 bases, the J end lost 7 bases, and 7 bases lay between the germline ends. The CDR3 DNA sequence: TGTGCCAGCAGCTTAGGGGGAAATGAGCAGTTCTTC. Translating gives CASSLGGNEQFF.

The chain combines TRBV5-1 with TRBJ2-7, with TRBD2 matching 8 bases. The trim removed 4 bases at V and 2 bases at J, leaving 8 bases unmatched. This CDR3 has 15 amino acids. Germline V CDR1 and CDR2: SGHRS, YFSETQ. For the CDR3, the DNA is TGCGCCAGCAGCGCAAGCGGGGGCCTCACCTACGAGCAGTACTTC. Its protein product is CASSASGGLTYEQYF.

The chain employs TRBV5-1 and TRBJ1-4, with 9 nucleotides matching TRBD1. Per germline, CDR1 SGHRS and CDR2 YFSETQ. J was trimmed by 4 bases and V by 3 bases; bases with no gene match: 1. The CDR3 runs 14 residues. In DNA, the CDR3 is TGCGCCAGCAGCTGGACAGGGGATAATGAAAAACTGTTTTTT. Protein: CASSWTGDNEKLFF. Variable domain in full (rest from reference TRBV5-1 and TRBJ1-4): KAGVTQTPRYLIKTRGQQVTLSCSPISGHRSVSWYQQTPGQGLQFLFEYFSETQRNKGNFPGRFSGRQFSNSRSEMNVSTLELGDSALYLCASSWTGDNEKLFFGSGTQLSVL.

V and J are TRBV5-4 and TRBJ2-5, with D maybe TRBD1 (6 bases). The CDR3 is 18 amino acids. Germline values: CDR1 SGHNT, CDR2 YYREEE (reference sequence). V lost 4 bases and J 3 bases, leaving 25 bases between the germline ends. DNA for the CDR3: TGTGCCAGCAGCGGACGGACAGATTCCGTCCCCCTGGAAGAGACCCAGTACTTC. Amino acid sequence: CASSGRTDSVPLEETQYF.

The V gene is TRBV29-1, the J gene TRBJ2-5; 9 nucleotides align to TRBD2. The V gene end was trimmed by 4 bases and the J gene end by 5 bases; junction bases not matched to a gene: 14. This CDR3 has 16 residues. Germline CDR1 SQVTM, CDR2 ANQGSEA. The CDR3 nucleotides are TGCAGCGTTGTGTACGTTCAGCGGGAGGACGGGGAGACCCAGTACTTC. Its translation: CSVVYVQREDGETQYF.

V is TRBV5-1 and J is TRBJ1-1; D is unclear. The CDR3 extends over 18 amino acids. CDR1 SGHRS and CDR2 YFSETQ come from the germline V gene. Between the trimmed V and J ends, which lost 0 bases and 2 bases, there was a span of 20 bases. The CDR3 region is CASSLGTPGLLGNTEAFF. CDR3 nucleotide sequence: TGCGCCAGCAGCTTGGGAACCCCCGGGCTCCTCGGCAACACTGAAGCTTTCTTT.

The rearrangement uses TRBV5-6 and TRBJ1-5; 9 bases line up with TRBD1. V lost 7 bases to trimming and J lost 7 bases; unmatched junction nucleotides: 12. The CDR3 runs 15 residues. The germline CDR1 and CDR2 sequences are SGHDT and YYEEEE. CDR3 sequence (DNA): TGTGCCAGCTCCCTTGGACAGGGGAGACGGCAGCCCCAGCATTTT. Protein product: CASSLGQGRRQPQHF.

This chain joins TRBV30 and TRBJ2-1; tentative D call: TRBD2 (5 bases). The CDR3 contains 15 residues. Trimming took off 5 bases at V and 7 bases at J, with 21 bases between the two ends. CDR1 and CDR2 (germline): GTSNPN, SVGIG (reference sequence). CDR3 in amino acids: CAWGPESGPWNEQFF. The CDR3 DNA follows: TGTGCCTGGGGGCCTGAAAGCGGCCCCTGGAATGAGCAGTTCTTC.

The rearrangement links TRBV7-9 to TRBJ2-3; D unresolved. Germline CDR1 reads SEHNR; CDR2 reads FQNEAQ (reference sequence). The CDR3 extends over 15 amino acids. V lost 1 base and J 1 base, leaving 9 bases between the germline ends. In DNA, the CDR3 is TGTGCCAGCAGCTTAGGGGTACCGGGCACAGATACGCAGTATTTT. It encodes CASSLGVPGTDTQYF.

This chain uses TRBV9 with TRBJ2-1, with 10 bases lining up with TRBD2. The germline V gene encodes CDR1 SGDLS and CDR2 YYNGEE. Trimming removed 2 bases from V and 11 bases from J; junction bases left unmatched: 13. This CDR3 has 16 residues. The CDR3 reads CASSVLSSGSSPQQFF. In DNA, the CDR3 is TGTGCCAGCAGCGTTCTATCTAGCGGGAGTTCCCCTCAGCAGTTCTTC.

The CDR3 nucleotides read TGTGCCAGCAGCAACTACGGGGGCGGCGGGAGGCCCACTTACAATGAGCAGTTCTTC. The encoded protein is CASSNYGGGGRPTYNEQFF. The genes are TRBV21-1 and TRBJ2-1; TRBD2 is the table's D call, not checked against the DNA. TRBV21-1 is a pseudogene locus. The CDR3 is made up of 19 amino acids.

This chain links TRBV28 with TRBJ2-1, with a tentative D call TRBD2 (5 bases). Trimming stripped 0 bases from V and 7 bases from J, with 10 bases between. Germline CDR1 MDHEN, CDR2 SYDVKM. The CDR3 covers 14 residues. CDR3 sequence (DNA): TGTGCCAGCAGTTTATGGGACGAGGGAAATGAGCAGTTCTTC. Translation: CASSLWDEGNEQFF.

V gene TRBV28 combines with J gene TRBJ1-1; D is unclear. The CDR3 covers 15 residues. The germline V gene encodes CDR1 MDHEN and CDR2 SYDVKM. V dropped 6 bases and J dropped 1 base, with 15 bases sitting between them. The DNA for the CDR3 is TGTGCCAGCAGCCGAAGACCCCTTGAGAACACTGAAGCTTTCTTT. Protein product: CASSRRPLENTEAFF.

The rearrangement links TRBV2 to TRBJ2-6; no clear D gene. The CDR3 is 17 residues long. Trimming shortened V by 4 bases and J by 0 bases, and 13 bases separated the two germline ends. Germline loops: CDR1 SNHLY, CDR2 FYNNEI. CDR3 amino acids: CASSVEQSASGANVLTF. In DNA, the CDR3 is TGTGCCAGCAGTGTTGAGCAGTCCGCCTCTGGGGCCAACGTCCTGACTTTC. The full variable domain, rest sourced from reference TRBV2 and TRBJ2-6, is EPEVTQTPSHQVTQMGQEVILRCVPISNHLYFYWYRQILGQKVEFLVSFYNNEISEKSEIFDDQFSVERPDGSNFTLKIRSTKLEDSAMYFCASSVEQSASGANVLTFGAGSRLTVL.

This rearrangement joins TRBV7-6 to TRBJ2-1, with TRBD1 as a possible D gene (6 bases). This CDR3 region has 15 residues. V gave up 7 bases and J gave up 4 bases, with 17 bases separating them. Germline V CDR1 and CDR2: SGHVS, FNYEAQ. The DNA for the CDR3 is TGTGCCAGCACCCAGAAGGGGGAGCCATACAATGAGCAGTTCTTC. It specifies CASTQKGEPYNEQFF.

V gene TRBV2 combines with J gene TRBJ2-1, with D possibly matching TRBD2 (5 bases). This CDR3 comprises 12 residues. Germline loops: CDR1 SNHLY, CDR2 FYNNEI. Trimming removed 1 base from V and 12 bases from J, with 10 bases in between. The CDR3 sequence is CASSEGAGGQFF. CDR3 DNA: TGTGCCAGCAGTGAAGGGGCGGGTGGGCAGTTCTTC.

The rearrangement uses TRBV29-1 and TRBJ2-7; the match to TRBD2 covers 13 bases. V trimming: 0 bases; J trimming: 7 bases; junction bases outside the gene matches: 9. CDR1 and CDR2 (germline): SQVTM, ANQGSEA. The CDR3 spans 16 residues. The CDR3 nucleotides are TGCAGCGTTGAAGAGGCAGGACTAGCGGGAGTGAGTGAGCAGTACTTC. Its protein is CSVEEAGLAGVSEQYF.

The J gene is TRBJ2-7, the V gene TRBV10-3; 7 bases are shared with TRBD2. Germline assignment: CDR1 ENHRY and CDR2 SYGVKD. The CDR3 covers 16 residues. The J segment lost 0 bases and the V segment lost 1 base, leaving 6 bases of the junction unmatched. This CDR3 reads CAISELGGRDSYEQYF. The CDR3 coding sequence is TGTGCCATCAGTGAGTTAGGCGGGAGAGACTCCTACGAGCAGTACTTC.

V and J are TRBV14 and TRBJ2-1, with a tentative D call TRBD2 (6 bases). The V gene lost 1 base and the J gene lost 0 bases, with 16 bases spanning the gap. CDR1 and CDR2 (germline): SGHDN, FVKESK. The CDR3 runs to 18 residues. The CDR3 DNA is TGTGCCAGCAGCCAAGGGAGGGGTTGGCGGAGCTCCTACAATGAGCAGTTCTTC. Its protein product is CASSQGRGWRSSYNEQFF.

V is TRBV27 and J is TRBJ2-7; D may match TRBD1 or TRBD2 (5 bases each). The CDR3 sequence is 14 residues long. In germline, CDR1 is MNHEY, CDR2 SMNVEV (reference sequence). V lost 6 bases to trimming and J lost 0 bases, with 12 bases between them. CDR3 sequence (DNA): TGTGCCAGCAGCCGGGACGCCAGCTCCTACGAGCAGTACTTC. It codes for CASSRDASSYEQYF.

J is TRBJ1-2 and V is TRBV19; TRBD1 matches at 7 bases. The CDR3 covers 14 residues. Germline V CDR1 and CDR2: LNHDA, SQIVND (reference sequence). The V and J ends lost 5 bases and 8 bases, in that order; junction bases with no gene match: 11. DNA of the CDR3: TGTGCCAGTAGTTTACCGGGACAGCTATCGGGCTACACCTTC. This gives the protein CASSLPGQLSGYTF.